This is a list of T cell receptor beta chains from one sample in a study of human T cells and chemical hapten exposure. TCRdb reanalysed the RACE reads using MiXCR and keeps one entry per CDR3 protein. The data hold fewer than 100,000 distinct CDR3 sequences, with approximately 10% observed a single time. The input for sequencing was whole blood, taken in connection with sensitization to the hapten diphenylcyclopropenone (DPC). These TCRs come from a woman aged 60-70 years with alopecia areata. Some clones in this sample may be carry-over from other donors' samples. Both conserved end residues are part of each CDR3. Fields, in order: clone size, J gene, V gene, D gene, CDR3 protein, CDR3 DNA. The D gene is left open where the match is weak. For some rows the clone size is stated as once, few or many, or as a class when expanded; others skip it.

few,TRBJ2-7,TRBV7-9,NA,CASSFTGEGEQYF,TGTGCCAGCAGCTTTACTGGAGAGGGCGAGCAGTACTTC
few,TRBJ1-2,TRBV6-4,TRBD1,CASRAGQDGYGYTF,TGTGCCAGCAGGGCTGGACAGGACGGGTATGGCTACACCTTC
many,TRBJ1-2,TRBV10-2,NA,CASSESLPAGGYTF,TGCGCCAGCAGTGAGTCTCTGCCCGCGGGTGGCTACACCTTC
NA,TRBJ1-2,TRBV7-2,NA,CASSLVGGPNTNYGYTF,TGTGCCAGCAGCTTAGTGGGGGGACCGAACACTAACTATGGCTACACCTTC
many,TRBJ2-1,TRBV7-6,TRBD2,CASSLASGGAYYNEQFF,TGTGCCAGCAGCTTAGCTAGCGGGGGAGCGTATTACAATGAGCAGTTCTTC
NA,TRBJ1-2,TRBV12-3/TRBV12-4,TRBD1,CASNRDSGYGYTF,TGTGCCAGCAACCGGGACAGTGGCTATGGCTACACCTTC
NA,TRBJ1-6,TRBV15,TRBD1,CATSRDGTGVSPLHF,TGTGCCACCAGCAGAGACGGGACAGGGGTTTCACCCCTCCACTTT
many,TRBJ2-3,TRBV18,NA,CASSPQLQGVGDTQYF,TGTGCCAGCTCGCCGCAATTACAGGGAGTAGGAGATACGCAGTATTTT
few,TRBJ1-4,TRBV19,NA,CASSPPQQGGEKLFF,TGTGCCAGTAGCCCCCCACAGCAGGGAGGTGAAAAACTGTTTTTT
many,TRBJ2-1,TRBV18,NA,CASSPFNTLVVRGEQFF,TGTGCCAGCTCACCATTCAACACCCTTGTGGTACGAGGTGAGCAGTTCTTC
few,TRBJ1-4,TRBV18,TRBD1,CASSPGTGATNEKLFF,TGTGCCAGCTCTCCCGGGACAGGGGCAACTAATGAAAAACTGTTTTTT
many,TRBJ1-2,TRBV2,NA,CASSLSYGYTF,TGTGCCAGCAGCTTATCGTATGGCTACACCTTC
few,TRBJ2-7,TRBV19,NA,CASSVSGAPGGEQYF,TGTGCCAGTAGTGTTTCCGGGGCACCCGGAGGCGAGCAGTACTTC
NA,TRBJ2-3,TRBV29-1,TRBD2,CSVPGLAGVLGTDTQYF,TGCAGCGTTCCCGGACTAGCGGGGGTGCTTGGAACAGATACGCAGTATTTT
few,TRBJ1-2,TRBV6-5,NA,CASSSGTYGYTF,TGTGCCAGCAGCTCCGGGACCTATGGCTACACCTTC
many,TRBJ1-2,TRBV7-9,TRBD1,CASSLGQGPNYGYTF,TGTGCCAGCAGCTTAGGACAGGGGCCTAACTATGGCTACACCTTC
NA,TRBJ2-3,TRBV11-1,NA,CASSLQGVDTQYF,TGTGCCAGCAGCTTGCAGGGTGTGGATACGCAGTATTTT
few,TRBJ2-2,TRBV5-1,TRBD1,CASIPFGQVDTGELFF,TGCGCCAGCATCCCCTTCGGACAGGTGGACACCGGGGAGCTGTTTTTT
NA,TRBJ1-2,TRBV12-5,NA,CASGSRAYGYTF,TGTGCTAGTGGTTCCCGCGCCTATGGCTACACCTTC
NA,TRBJ2-5,TRBV5-1,NA,CASSLLSGRREETQYF,TGCGCCAGCAGCTTGCTATCCGGTAGAAGGGAAGAGACCCAGTACTTC
many,TRBJ1-6,TRBV4-1,TRBD1,CASSQAGTGPNSPLHF,TGCGCCAGCAGCCAAGCCGGGACAGGGCCTAATTCACCCCTCCACTTT
few,TRBJ2-3,TRBV5-6,NA,CASSARRDLDWGGTQYF,TGTGCCAGCAGCGCCCGCCGGGACTTGGATTGGGGCGGTACGCAGTATTTT
NA,TRBJ1-2,TRBV6-5,NA,CASSYSVGASNYGYTF,TGTGCCAGCAGTTACTCGGTCGGCGCCTCTAACTATGGCTACACCTTC
few,TRBJ2-7,TRBV12-3/TRBV12-4,TRBD1,CASTHPGQGIYEQYF,TGTGCCAGCACCCACCCGGGACAGGGAATATACGAGCAGTACTTC
many,TRBJ2-1,TRBV7-7,NA,CASSLGRGPYNEQFF,TGTGCTAGCAGCTTAGGGCGGGGGCCCTACAATGAGCAGTTCTTC
NA,TRBJ2-1,TRBV7-2,NA,CASSLEGNSYNEQFF,TGTGCCAGCAGCTTAGAGGGGAACTCCTACAATGAGCAGTTCTTC
NA,TRBJ1-5,TRBV12-3/TRBV12-4,NA,CASSHGQGRSNQPQHF,TGTGCCAGCAGTCACGGGCAGGGGCGCTCCAATCAGCCCCAGCATTTT
NA,TRBJ2-1,TRBV12-3/TRBV12-4,NA,CASASEGAPIMHYNEQFF,TGTGCCAGCGCCTCGGAGGGGGCGCCTATTATGCACTACAATGAGCAGTTCTTC